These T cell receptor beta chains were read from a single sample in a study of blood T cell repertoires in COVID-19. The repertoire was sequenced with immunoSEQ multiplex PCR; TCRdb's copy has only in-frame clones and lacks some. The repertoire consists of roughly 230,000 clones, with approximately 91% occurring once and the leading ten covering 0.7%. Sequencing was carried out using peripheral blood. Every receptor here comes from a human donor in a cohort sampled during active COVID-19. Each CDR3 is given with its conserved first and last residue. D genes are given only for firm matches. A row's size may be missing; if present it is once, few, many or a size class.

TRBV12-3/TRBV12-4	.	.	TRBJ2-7	TGTGCCACCCGGACAAACCGGGAGCAGTACTTC	CATRTNREQYF
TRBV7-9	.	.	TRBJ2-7	TGTGCCAGCAGCACCGGAACAGACTCCTACGAGCAGTACTTC	CASSTGTDSYEQYF
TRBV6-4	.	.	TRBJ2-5	TGTGCCAGCAGAGCTAGCGTGCCACAAGAGACCCAGTACTTC	CASRASVPQETQYF
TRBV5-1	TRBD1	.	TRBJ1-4	TGCGCCAGCAGCCCAGCCGGGACAGGGGTTGAAAAACTGTTTTTT	CASSPAGTGVEKLFF
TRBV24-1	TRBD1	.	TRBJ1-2	TGTGCCACCAGTGATTTTAGGACAGGGGGAGATTCTAACTATGGCTACACCTTC	CATSDFRTGGDSNYGYTF
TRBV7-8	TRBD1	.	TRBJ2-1	TGTGCCAGCAGCTCGGACAGGCCCGCGAAGGTGCAGTTCTTC	CASSSDRPAKVQFF
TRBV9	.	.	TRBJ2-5	TGTGCCAGCGCGCTTACAGGGGCGGGGGAGACCCAGTACTTC	CASALTGAGETQYF
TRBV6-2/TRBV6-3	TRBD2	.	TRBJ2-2	TGTGCCAGCAGTTACCTAGCGGGAGGATCGGGCGGGGAGCTGTTTTTT	CASSYLAGGSGGELFF
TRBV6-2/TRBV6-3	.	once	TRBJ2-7	TGTGCCAGCAGTTACTCGACCCAGGACGAGCAGTACTTC	CASSYSTQDEQYF
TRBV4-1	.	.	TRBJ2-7	TGCGCCAGCAGCCAGCACTCGACGGGTGACGAGCAGTACTTC	CASSQHSTGDEQYF
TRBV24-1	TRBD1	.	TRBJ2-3	TGTGCCACCAGTGATTTGAAAGGACAGGGTATGGGGACAGATACGCAGTATTTT	CATSDLKGQGMGTDTQYF
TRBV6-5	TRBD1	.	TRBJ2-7	TGTGCCAGCAGTCGGGACAGTGAACTTTCCTACGAGCAGTACTTC	CASSRDSELSYEQYF
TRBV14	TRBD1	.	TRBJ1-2	TGTGCCAGCAGCCGACAGGGTGGGAACTATGGCTACACCTTC	CASSRQGGNYGYTF
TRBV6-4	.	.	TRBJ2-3	TGTGCCAGCAGTCTGGAGACCACAGATACGCAGTATTTT	CASSLETTDTQYF
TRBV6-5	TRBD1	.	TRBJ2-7	TGTGCCAGCAGCCATCCGGGACAGGCCTTCTACGAGCAGTACTTC	CASSHPGQAFYEQYF